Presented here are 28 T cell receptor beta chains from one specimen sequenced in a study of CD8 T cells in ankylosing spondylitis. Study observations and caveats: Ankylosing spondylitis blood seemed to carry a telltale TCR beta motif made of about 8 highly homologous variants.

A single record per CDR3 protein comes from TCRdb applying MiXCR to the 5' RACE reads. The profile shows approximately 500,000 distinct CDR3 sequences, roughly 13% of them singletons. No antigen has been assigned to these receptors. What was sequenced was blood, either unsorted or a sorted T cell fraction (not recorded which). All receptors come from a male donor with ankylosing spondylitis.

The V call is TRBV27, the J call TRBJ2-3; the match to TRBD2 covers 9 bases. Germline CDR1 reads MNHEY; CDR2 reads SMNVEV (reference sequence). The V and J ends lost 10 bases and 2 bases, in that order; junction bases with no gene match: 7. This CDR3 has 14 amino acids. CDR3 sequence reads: CATRLAGYTDTQYF. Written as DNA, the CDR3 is TGTGCCACCCGCCTAGCGGGGTACACAGATACGCAGTATTTT.

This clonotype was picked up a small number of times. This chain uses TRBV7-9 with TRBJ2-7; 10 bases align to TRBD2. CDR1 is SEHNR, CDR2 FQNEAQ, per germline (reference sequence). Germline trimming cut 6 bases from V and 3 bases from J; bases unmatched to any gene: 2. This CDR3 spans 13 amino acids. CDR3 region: CASRASGSYEQYV. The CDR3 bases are TGTGCCAGCAGGGCTAGCGGGAGCTACGAGCAGTACGTC.

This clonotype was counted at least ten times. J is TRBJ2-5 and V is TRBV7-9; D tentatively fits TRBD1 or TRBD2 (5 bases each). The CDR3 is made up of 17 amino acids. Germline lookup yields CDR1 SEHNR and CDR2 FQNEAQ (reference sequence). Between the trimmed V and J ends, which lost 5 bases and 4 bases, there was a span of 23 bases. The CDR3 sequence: CASSTLGRRRSSETQYF. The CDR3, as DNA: TGTGCCAGCAGCACCCTGGGACGGCGGAGGTCTTCAGAGACCCAGTACTTC.

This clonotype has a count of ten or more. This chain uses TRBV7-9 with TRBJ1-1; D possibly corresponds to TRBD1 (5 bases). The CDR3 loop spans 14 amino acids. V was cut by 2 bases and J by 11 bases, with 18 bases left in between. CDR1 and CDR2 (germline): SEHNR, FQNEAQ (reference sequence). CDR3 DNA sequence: TGTGCCAGCAGCTTACAGGGATGGGGGATGATGGCTTTCTTT. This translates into CASSLQGWGMMAFF.

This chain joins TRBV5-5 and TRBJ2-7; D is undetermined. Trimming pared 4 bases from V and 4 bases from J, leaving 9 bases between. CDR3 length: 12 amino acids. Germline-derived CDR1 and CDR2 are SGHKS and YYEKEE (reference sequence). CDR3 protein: CASSLDTYEQYV. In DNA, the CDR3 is TGTGCCAGCAGCCTCGACACGTACGAGCAGTACGTC.

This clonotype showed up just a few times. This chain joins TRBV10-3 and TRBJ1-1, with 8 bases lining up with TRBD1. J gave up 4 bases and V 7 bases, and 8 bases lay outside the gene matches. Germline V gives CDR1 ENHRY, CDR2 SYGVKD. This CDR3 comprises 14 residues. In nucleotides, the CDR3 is TGTGCCATCAACCAGGGGGCAGGGGTCACTGAAGCTTTCTTT. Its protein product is CAINQGAGVTEAFF.

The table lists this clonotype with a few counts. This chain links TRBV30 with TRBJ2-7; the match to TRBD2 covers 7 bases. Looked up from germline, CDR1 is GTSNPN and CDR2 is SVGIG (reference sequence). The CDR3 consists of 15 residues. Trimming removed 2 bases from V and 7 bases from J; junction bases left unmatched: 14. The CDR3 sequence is CAWSLWGSGSREQYF. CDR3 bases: TGTGCCTGGAGTCTCTGGGGTAGCGGGTCGCGGGAGCAGTACTTC.

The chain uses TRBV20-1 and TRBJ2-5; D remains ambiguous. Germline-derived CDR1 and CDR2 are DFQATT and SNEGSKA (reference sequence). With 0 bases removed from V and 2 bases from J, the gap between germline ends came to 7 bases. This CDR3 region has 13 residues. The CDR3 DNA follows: TGCAGTGCTAGAGATAATTGGCAAGAGACCCAGTACTTC. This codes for CSARDNWQETQYF.

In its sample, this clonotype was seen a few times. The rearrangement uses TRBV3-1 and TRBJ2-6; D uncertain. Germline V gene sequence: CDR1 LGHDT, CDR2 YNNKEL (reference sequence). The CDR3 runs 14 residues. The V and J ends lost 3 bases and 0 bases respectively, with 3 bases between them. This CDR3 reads CASSQGSGANVLTF. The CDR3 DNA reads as TGTGCCAGCAGCCAGGGCTCTGGGGCCAACGTCCTGACTTTC. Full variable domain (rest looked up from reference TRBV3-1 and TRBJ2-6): DTAVSQTPKYLVTQMGNDKSIKCEQNLGHDTMYWYKQDSKKFLKIMFSYNNKELIINETVPNRFSPKSPDKAHLNLHINSLELGDSAVYFCASSQGSGANVLTFGAGSRLTVL.

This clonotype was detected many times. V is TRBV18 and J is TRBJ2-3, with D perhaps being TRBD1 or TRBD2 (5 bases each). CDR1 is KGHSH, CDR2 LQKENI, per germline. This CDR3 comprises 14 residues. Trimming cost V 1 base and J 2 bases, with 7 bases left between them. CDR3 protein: CASSPQGTTDTQYF. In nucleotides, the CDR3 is TGTGCCAGCTCACCACAAGGGACCACAGATACGCAGTATTTT.

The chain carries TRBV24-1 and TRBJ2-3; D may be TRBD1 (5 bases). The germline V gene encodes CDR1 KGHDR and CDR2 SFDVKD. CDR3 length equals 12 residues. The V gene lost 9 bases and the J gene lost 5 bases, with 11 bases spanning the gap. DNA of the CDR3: TGTGCCACCGGACACTTGAGAGATACGCAGTATTTT. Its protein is CATGHLRDTQYF.

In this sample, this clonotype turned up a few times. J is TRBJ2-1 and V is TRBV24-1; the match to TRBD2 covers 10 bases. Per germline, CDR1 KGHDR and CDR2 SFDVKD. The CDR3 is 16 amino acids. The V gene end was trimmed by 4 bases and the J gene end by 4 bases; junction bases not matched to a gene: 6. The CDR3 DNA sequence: TGTGCCACCAGTGAAAGGACTAGCGGACTATACAATGAGCAGTTCTTC. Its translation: CATSERTSGLYNEQFF.

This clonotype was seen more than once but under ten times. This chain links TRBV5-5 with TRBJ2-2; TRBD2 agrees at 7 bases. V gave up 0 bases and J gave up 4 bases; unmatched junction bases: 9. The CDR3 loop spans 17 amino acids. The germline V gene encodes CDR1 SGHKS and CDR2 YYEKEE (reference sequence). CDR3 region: CASSLVGGRTLTGELFF. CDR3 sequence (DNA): TGTGCCAGCAGCTTGGTGGGAGGGCGGACCCTCACCGGGGAGCTGTTTTTT.

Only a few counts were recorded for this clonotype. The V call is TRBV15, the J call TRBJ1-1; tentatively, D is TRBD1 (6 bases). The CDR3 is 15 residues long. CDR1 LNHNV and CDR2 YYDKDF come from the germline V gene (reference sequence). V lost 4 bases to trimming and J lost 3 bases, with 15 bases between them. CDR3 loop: CATSKGRGGDTEAFF. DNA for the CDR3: TGTGCCACCAGCAAAGGCAGGGGTGGGGACACTGAAGCTTTCTTT.

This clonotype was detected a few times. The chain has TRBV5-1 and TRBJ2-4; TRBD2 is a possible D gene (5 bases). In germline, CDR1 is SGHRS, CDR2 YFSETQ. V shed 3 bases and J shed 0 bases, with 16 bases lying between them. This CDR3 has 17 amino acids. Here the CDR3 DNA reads TGCGCCAGCAGCTGGAGGCAGCGAGGCTTAGCCAAAAACATTCAGTACTTC. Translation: CASSWRQRGLAKNIQYF.

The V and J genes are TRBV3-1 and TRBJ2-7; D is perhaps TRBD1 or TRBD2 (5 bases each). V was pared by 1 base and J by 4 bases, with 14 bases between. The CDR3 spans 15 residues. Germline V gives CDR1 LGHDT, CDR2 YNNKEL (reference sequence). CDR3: CASSQGVSEGYEQYV. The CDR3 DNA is TGTGCCAGCAGCCAAGGAGTCTCCGAGGGGTACGAGCAGTACGTC.

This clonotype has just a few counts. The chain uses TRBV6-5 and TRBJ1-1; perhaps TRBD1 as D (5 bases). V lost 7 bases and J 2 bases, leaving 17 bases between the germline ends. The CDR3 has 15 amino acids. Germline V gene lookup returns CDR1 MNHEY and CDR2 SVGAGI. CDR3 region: CASTYPTEVNTEAFF. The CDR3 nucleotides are TGTGCCAGCACCTACCCGACAGAAGTCAACACTGAAGCTTTCTTT.

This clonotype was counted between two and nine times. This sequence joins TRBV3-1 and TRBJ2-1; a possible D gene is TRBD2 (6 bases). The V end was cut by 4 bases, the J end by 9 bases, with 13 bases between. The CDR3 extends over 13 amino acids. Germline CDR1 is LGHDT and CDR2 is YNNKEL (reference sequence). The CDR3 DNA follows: TGTGCCAGCAGCCGACGGGTGGGGGGTGAGCAGTTCTTC. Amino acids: CASSRRVGGEQFF.

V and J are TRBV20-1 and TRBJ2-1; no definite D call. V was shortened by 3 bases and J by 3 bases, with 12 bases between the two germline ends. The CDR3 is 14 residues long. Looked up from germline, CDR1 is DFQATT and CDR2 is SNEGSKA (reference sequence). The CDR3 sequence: CSARFSSSYNEQFF. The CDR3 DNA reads TGCAGTGCTAGGTTTTCCTCTAGCTACAATGAGCAGTTCTTC.

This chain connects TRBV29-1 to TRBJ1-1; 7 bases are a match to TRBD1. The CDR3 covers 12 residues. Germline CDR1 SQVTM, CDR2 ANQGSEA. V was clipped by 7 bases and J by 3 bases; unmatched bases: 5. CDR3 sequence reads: CSARQGDTEAFF. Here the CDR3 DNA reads TGCAGCGCTAGACAGGGCGACACTGAAGCTTTCTTT.

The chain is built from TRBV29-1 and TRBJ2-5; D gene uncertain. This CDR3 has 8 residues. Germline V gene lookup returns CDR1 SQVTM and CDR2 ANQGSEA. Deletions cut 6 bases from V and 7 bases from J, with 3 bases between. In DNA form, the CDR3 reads TGCAGCGTCGGGACCCAGTACTTC. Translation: CSVGTQYF.

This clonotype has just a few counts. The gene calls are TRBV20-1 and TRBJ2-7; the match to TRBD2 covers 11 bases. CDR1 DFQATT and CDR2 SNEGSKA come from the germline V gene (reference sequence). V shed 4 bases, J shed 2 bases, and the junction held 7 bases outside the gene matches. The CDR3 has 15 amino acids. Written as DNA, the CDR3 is TGCAGTGCTACTCCCGGGACTAGCGGTACCTACGAGCAGTACTTC. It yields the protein CSATPGTSGTYEQYF.

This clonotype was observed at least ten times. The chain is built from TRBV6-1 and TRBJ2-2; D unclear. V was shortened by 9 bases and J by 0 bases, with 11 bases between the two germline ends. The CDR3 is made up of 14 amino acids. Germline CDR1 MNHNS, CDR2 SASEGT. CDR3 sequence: CASRTYPNTGELFF. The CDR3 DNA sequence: TGTGCCAGTCGGACGTACCCGAACACCGGGGAGCTGTTTTTT.

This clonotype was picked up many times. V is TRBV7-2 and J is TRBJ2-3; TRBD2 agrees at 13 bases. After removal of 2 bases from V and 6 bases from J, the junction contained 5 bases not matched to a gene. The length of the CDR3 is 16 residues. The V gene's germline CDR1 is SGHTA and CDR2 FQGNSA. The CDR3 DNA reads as TGTGCCAGCAGCTTAACTAGCGGGAGGGCCAGTGATACGCAGTATTTT. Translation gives CASSLTSGRASDTQYF.

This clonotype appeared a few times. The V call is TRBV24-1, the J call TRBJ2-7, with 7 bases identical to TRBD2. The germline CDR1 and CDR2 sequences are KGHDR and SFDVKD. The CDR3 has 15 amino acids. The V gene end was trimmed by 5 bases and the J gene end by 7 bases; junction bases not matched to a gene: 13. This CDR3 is CATSGLALSWGEQYV. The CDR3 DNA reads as TGTGCCACCAGTGGACTAGCTCTCTCTTGGGGGGAGCAGTACGTC.

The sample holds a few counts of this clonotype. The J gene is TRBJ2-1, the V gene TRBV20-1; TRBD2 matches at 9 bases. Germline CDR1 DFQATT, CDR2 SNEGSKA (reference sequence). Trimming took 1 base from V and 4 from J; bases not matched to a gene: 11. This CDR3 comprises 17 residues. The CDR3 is CSARVSGPSGEYNEQFF. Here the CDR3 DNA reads TGCAGTGCTAGAGTCTCAGGCCCTAGCGGGGAGTACAATGAGCAGTTCTTC.

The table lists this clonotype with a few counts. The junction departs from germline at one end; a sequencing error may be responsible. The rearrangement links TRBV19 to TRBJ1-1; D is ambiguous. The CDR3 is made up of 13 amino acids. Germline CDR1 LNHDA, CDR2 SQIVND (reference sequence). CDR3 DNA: TGTGCCAGTAGTGTAGACCCAGGCACTGAAGCTTTCTTT. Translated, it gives CASSVDPGTEAFF.

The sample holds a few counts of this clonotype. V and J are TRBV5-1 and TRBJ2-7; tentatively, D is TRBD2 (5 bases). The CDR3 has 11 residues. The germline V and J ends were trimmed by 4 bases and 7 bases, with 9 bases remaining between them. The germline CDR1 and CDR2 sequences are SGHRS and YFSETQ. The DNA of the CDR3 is TGCGCCAGCAGCACCAGACTAGAGCAGTACGTC. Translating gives CASSTRLEQYV.